A selection of T cell receptor beta chains follows, all from one sample in a study of blood T cell repertoires in COVID-19. Assay: immunoSEQ multiplex PCR; the TCRdb copy retains only in-frame clones and omits some. This sample has tens of thousands of clones; 82% occur once, and the top ten carry 21%. Sequencing was carried out using peripheral blood. Every receptor here comes from a human donor in a cohort sampled during active COVID-19. The CDR3 runs from the conserved cysteine through the conserved F or W. A D gene is named only where the DNA matches it firmly. Size tells how often a clone was seen (once, few, many) or the class of an expanded clone, and some rows leave it out.

v_gene: TRBV19; j_gene: TRBJ1-5; len: 14; abundance: .; d_gene: .; CDR3nt: TGTGCCAGTAGTCTCAGGGGAGGCAATCAGCCCCAGCATTTT; CDR3aa: CASSLRGGNQPQHF
v_gene: TRBV2; j_gene: TRBJ2-7; len: 13; abundance: .; d_gene: TRBD2; CDR3nt: TGTGCCAGCAGTGTTTCTAGCGGGGGCCAGCAGTACTTC; CDR3aa: CASSVSSGGQQYF
v_gene: TRBV12-3/TRBV12-4; j_gene: TRBJ2-1; len: 13; abundance: .; d_gene: TRBD1; CDR3nt: TGTGCCAGCAGCCGGGACAGGGAGGGTGAGCAGTTCTTC; CDR3aa: CASSRDREGEQFF
v_gene: TRBV6-5; j_gene: TRBJ1-5; len: 15; abundance: .; d_gene: .; CDR3nt: TGTGCCAGCAGGCTGGATGGAGGGTCGTGGCAGCCCCAGCATTTT; CDR3aa: CASRLDGGSWQPQHF
v_gene: TRBV5-6; j_gene: TRBJ2-7; len: 13; abundance: .; d_gene: TRBD2; CDR3nt: TGTGCCAGCAGCTTGTGGCGGGGGGACGAGCAGTACTTC; CDR3aa: CASSLWRGDEQYF
v_gene: TRBV5-4; j_gene: TRBJ2-1; len: 15; abundance: .; d_gene: TRBD2; CDR3nt: TGTGCCAGCAGGGGCGGGGGGATATCCTACAATGAGCAGTTCTTC; CDR3aa: CASRGGGISYNEQFF
v_gene: TRBV24-1; j_gene: TRBJ2-3; len: 18; abundance: medium-sized; d_gene: TRBD2; CDR3nt: TGTGCCACCAGTGATCCCCGTTGTAGCGGGGGGTGCACAGATACGCAGTATTTT; CDR3aa: CATSDPRCSGGCTDTQYF
v_gene: TRBV3-1/TRBV3-2; j_gene: TRBJ2-7; len: 14; abundance: few; d_gene: .; CDR3nt: TGTGCCAGCAGCCGAACTACCATCTCCTACGAGCAGTACTTC; CDR3aa: CASSRTTISYEQYF
v_gene: TRBV4-1; j_gene: TRBJ2-7; len: 17; abundance: .; d_gene: TRBD2; CDR3nt: TGCGCCAGCAGCCAAGTCCCCGGGGCGGGGGGCTTATACGAGCAGTACTTC; CDR3aa: CASSQVPGAGGLYEQYF
v_gene: TRBV6-6; j_gene: TRBJ2-7; len: 14; abundance: .; d_gene: TRBD1; CDR3nt: TGTGCCAGCACCGACAGGGGGGGGTCCTACGAGCAGTACTTC; CDR3aa: CASTDRGGSYEQYF
v_gene: TRBV9; j_gene: TRBJ2-5; len: 16; abundance: .; d_gene: TRBD1; CDR3nt: TGTGCCAGCAGCGTAGACGAGGGGGCCTTACAAGAGACCCAGTACTTC; CDR3aa: CASSVDEGALQETQYF
v_gene: TRBV11-2; j_gene: TRBJ1-1; len: 16; abundance: .; d_gene: TRBD1; CDR3nt: TGTGCCAGCAGCTTAGATCCTACGACAGGGGTCACTGAAGCTTTCTTT; CDR3aa: CASSLDPTTGVTEAFF
v_gene: TRBV18; j_gene: TRBJ2-3; len: 12; abundance: .; d_gene: .; CDR3nt: TGTGCCAGCTCACCACCACTTGATACGCAGTATTTT; CDR3aa: CASSPPLDTQYF
v_gene: TRBV7-3; j_gene: TRBJ2-1; len: 14; abundance: .; d_gene: TRBD1; CDR3nt: TGTGCCAGCAGCCAAGTGGGGACAGGGTCGGGGCAGTTCTTC; CDR3aa: CASSQVGTGSGQFF
v_gene: TRBV5-1; j_gene: TRBJ2-1; len: 14; abundance: .; d_gene: TRBD2; CDR3nt: TGCGCCAGCAGCTCGGGGACTAGCGGGATGGAGCAGTTCTTC; CDR3aa: CASSSGTSGMEQFF
v_gene: TRBV19; j_gene: TRBJ2-3; len: 13; abundance: .; d_gene: .; CDR3nt: TGTGCCAGTAGTCAAACTAGCACAGATACGCAGTATTTT; CDR3aa: CASSQTSTDTQYF
v_gene: TRBV2; j_gene: TRBJ1-6; len: 15; abundance: .; d_gene: .; CDR3nt: TGTGCCAGCAGTGAAGTGGGGGGGCCAAATTCACCCCTCCACTTT; CDR3aa: CASSEVGGPNSPLHF
v_gene: TRBV28; j_gene: TRBJ2-7; len: 15; abundance: .; d_gene: .; CDR3nt: TGTGCCAGCCGTGGTGTGGACACCTGGGGCTACGAGCAGTACTTC; CDR3aa: CASRGVDTWGYEQYF
v_gene: TRBV7-9; j_gene: TRBJ1-2; len: 15; abundance: .; d_gene: .; CDR3nt: TGTGCCAGCAGCCCAGGGAGGAGTCCCGATATTGGCTACACCTTC; CDR3aa: CASSPGRSPDIGYTF
v_gene: TRBV11-2; j_gene: TRBJ1-1; len: 15; abundance: .; d_gene: TRBD1; CDR3nt: TGTGCCAGCAGCTTGGACAGGGGGCCGGACACTGAAGCTTTCTTT; CDR3aa: CASSLDRGPDTEAFF
v_gene: TRBV28; j_gene: TRBJ1-2; len: 13; abundance: .; d_gene: TRBD1; CDR3nt: TGTGCCAGCAGTTTCAGGGGGCCACCTGGCTACACCTTC; CDR3aa: CASSFRGPPGYTF
v_gene: TRBV7-6; j_gene: TRBJ2-2; len: 18; abundance: once; d_gene: TRBD1; CDR3nt: TGTGCCAGCAGCTTAAGATTAAACCGGGACAGACCCACCGGGGAGCTGTTTTTT; CDR3aa: CASSLRLNRDRPTGELFF
v_gene: TRBV19; j_gene: TRBJ1-2; len: 14; abundance: .; d_gene: .; CDR3nt: TGTGCCAGTAGCAAAGACAGATCTAACTATGGCTACACCTTC; CDR3aa: CASSKDRSNYGYTF
v_gene: TRBV6-5; j_gene: TRBJ2-5; len: 14; abundance: .; d_gene: .; CDR3nt: TGTGCCAGCAGTCAGTCATCGTACCAAGAGACCCAGTACTTC; CDR3aa: CASSQSSYQETQYF
v_gene: TRBV19; j_gene: TRBJ2-7; len: 15; abundance: once; d_gene: .; CDR3nt: TGTGCCAGTAGCATAGGCAGGGGTCCCCCCTACGAGCAGTACTTC; CDR3aa: CASSIGRGPPYEQYF
v_gene: TRBV12-2; j_gene: TRBJ1-4; len: 17; abundance: .; d_gene: .; CDR3nt: TGTGCAAGTCACGCGAGAAGGTATGGGGGCCCTAATGAAAAACTGTTTTTT; CDR3aa: CASHARRYGGPNEKLFF
v_gene: TRBV18; j_gene: TRBJ2-1; len: 16; abundance: .; d_gene: TRBD2; CDR3nt: TGTGCCAGCTCACCCGGGCGTGGTAGCGGGGGGACTGAGCAGTTCTTC; CDR3aa: CASSPGRGSGGTEQFF
v_gene: TRBV5-6; j_gene: TRBJ1-6; len: 14; abundance: .; d_gene: .; CDR3nt: TGTGCCAGCAGCTTGGGCGGAGGGAATTCACCCCTCCACTTT; CDR3aa: CASSLGGGNSPLHF
v_gene: TRBV18; j_gene: TRBJ2-7; len: 13; abundance: .; d_gene: TRBD1; CDR3nt: TGTGCCAGCTCGGACAGGAGCTCCTACGAGCAGTACTTC; CDR3aa: CASSDRSSYEQYF
v_gene: TRBV28; j_gene: TRBJ1-4; len: 14; abundance: .; d_gene: .; CDR3nt: TGTGCCAGCAGTTTAGGACAGTTTAATGAAAAACTGTTTTTT; CDR3aa: CASSLGQFNEKLFF
v_gene: TRBV18; j_gene: TRBJ2-7; len: 15; abundance: few; d_gene: TRBD1; CDR3nt: TGTGCCAGCTCACCACGGACAGGGGGAAGTTACGAGCAGTACTTC; CDR3aa: CASSPRTGGSYEQYF
v_gene: TRBV28; j_gene: TRBJ1-4; len: 15; abundance: once; d_gene: TRBD1; CDR3nt: TGTGCCAGCAGCCCCGGGACAGCCGAGAATGAAAAACTGTTTTTT; CDR3aa: CASSPGTAENEKLFF
v_gene: TRBV11-3; j_gene: TRBJ2-2; len: 14; abundance: .; d_gene: .; CDR3nt: TGTGCCAGCAGCTTAGGACAGAACACCGGGGAGCTGTTTTTT; CDR3aa: CASSLGQNTGELFF
v_gene: TRBV28; j_gene: TRBJ2-3; len: 12; abundance: .; d_gene: .; CDR3nt: TGTGCCAGCAGTCTGCGACACGGTACGCAGTATTTT; CDR3aa: CASSLRHGTQYF
v_gene: TRBV11-3; j_gene: TRBJ2-2; len: 14; abundance: .; d_gene: .; CDR3nt: TGTGCCAGCAGCCCCCCGGGAAACACCGGGGAGCTGTTTTTT; CDR3aa: CASSPPGNTGELFF
v_gene: TRBV28; j_gene: TRBJ2-3; len: 14; abundance: .; d_gene: .; CDR3nt: TGTGCCAGCAAAACAGGAACCAGCACAGATACGCAGTATTTT; CDR3aa: CASKTGTSTDTQYF